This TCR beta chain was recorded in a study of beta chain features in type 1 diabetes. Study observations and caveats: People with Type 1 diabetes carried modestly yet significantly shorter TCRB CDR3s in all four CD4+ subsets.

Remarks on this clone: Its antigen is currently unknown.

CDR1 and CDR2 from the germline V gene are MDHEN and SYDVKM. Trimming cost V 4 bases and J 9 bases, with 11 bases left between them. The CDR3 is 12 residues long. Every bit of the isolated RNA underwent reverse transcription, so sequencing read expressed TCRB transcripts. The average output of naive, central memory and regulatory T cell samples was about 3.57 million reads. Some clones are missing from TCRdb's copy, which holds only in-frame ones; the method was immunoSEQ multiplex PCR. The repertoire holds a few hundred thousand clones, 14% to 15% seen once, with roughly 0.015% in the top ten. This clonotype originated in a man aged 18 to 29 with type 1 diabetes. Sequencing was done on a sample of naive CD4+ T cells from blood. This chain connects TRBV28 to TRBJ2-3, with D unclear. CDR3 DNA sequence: TGTGCCAGCAGTTCCGCAGCGCGGACGCAGTATTTT. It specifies CASSSAARTQYF.